The TCR beta chain described here comes from a study of tumor-infiltrating lymphocytes in primary liver carcinoma. About the study: Participating patients were men and women between 30 and 69 years old. Stage T1-T3 N0M0 tumors spanned about 4.2 to 10 cm.

TCR beta cDNA was reverse-transcribed from around 0.55 ug of total RNA. The reaction used a constant-region primer and ProtoScript II reverse transcriptase. Nested multiplex PCR, run for three rounds with slightly modified ARM-PCR, yielded TCR beta libraries. Both of the initial two PCR rounds ran for around 10 cycles and employed TRBV1-TRBV30 forward primers alongside a C-beta reverse primer. In TCRdb, the multiplex PCR reads were re-called with MiXCR into one record per CDR3 protein. In the table there are about 320,000 distinct CDR3 sequences, around three fifths of which are singletons. Concerning this clonotype itself: Its antigen is as yet unknown.

Germline DNA was also extracted, and blood RNA derived from unsorted whole blood. General study points: Tumors reached a significantly greater top-250-clone fraction than blood did (p = 0.039). Samples were bulk unsorted, so CD4+ and CD8+ repertoires were not compared.

This CDR3 is 13 amino acids long. Germline V CDR1 and CDR2: SGHTA, FQGTGA. The V gene end was trimmed by 4 bases and the J gene end by 7 bases; junction bases not matched to a gene: 3. Specimen: peripheral blood. The chain uses TRBV7-3 and TRBJ2-1; 8 bases are shared with TRBD1. The receptor was derived from a man aged 35 to 55 with primary liver carcinoma and hepatitis B virus infection. The CDR3 sequence: CASSWTGTNEQFF. CDR3 nucleotides: TGTGCCAGCAGCTGGACAGGGACGAATGAGCAGTTCTTC.